The clone carrying this T cell receptor (beta chain) was recorded once. Source study methods: Cell counts per sample came from amplifying reference gene primers. The assay was immunoSEQ multiplex PCR, and TCRdb's table has in-frame clones only and misses some. The DNA gave D and trimming, while V, J and clone size come from that table. The repertoire holds some 160,000 clones, about four fifths seen once, with roughly 1.9% in the top ten. Germline lookup yields CDR1 MDHEN and CDR2 SYDVKM. V dropped 6 bases and J dropped 5 bases, with 19 bases sitting between them. The CDR3 has 15 residues. This specimen belongs to a study of blood T cell repertoires in COVID-19. Across the whole study: T cells, B-cell-depleted T cells, or PBMCs provided the cDNA or gDNA that served as material.

The sequence was obtained from a woman of 80 years or more with acute or convalescent COVID-19. The chain combines TRBV28 with TRBJ2-5; maybe TRBD2 (7 bases). Sequencing used peripheral blood. In DNA form, the CDR3 reads TGTGCCAGCAGCCCACGGGGGGCTGGCGGGGAGACCCAGTACTTC. Protein: CASSPRGAGGETQYF.